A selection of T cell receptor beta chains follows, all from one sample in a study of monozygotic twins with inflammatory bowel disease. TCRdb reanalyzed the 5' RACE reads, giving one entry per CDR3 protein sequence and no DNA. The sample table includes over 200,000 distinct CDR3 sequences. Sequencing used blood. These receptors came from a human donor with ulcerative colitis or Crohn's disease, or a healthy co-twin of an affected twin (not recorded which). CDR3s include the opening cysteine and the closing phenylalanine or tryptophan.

CSASDGSGNTEAFF | TRBJ1-1 | TRBV20-1
CASRLGTGGGMSNQPQHF | TRBJ1-5 | TRBV12-3/TRBV12-4
CASPSPDTQYF | TRBJ2-3 | TRBV18
CASSKTVETGELFF | TRBJ2-2 | TRBV5-1
CASSLIDRETQYF | TRBJ2-5 | TRBV5-1
CSARDLYNTDTQYF | TRBJ2-3 | TRBV20-1
CSARMGQINSYEQYF | TRBJ2-7 | TRBV20-1
CSVLASKTQYF | TRBJ2-5 | TRBV20-1
CASSLIYLAGGNEQFF | TRBJ2-1 | TRBV7-2
CASSNRGPDTQYF | TRBJ2-3 | TRBV6-5
CASSNPPEGQLVYEQYF | TRBJ2-7 | TRBV7-9
CASSSDGEGTGELFF | TRBJ2-2 | TRBV12-3/TRBV12-4
CASSLSGGSSYEQYF | TRBJ2-7 | TRBV7-2
CASSLRGGDTQYF | TRBJ2-3 | TRBV5-1
CAISEGDRTNEKLFF | TRBJ1-4 | TRBV10-3
CASSPTGGTSNEKLFF | TRBJ1-4 | TRBV7-2
CASTPGLGRTDTQYF | TRBJ2-3 | TRBV6-1
CASSLGTGEYQPQHF | TRBJ1-5 | TRBV7-2
CASSTQYSNQPQHF | TRBJ1-5 | TRBV18
CASSPGQGRGETQYF | TRBJ2-5 | TRBV18
CASGLGGQINQPQHF | TRBJ1-5 | TRBV7-9
CASSWTLSQGNSIYF | TRBJ1-3 | TRBV7-2
CASSGMTGPPNEQFF | TRBJ2-1 | TRBV18
CASSEGGEGTEAFF | TRBJ1-1 | TRBV9
CASSIARRGYTF | TRBJ1-2 | TRBV19
CASSDRGKRTEAFF | TRBJ1-1 | TRBV6-2/TRBV6-3
CASNPTGGEKLFF | TRBJ1-4 | TRBV4-1
CASSLMAGETYEQYF | TRBJ2-7 | TRBV7-9
CASSRDRSQETQYF | TRBJ2-5 | TRBV7-9
CASSIEGTQYF | TRBJ2-3 | TRBV19
CASSRLTGGPETQYF | TRBJ2-5 | TRBV11-1
CASTHSTRLFF | TRBJ2-2 | TRBV12-3/TRBV12-4
CSVQSRESTGELFF | TRBJ2-2 | TRBV29-1
CASSSQREAFF | TRBJ1-1 | TRBV7-9
CASSSYKNTEAFF | TRBJ1-1 | TRBV7-3
CASSPNLDQARYGYTF | TRBJ1-2 | TRBV11-2
CASSRQDSYEQYF | TRBJ2-7 | TRBV11-2
CASSQDRLPPLYEQYF | TRBJ2-7 | TRBV4-1
CASSQDQGPYNEQFF | TRBJ2-1 | TRBV4-1
CASSRAGAGDTQYF | TRBJ2-3 | TRBV6-1
CSARDKNTEAFF | TRBJ1-1 | TRBV20-1
CASSEVGVNQPQHF | TRBJ1-5 | TRBV25-1
CASSFFGAGDGVGQFF | TRBJ2-1 | TRBV7-2
CASSRTEGYGYTF | TRBJ1-2 | TRBV6-5
CASNAGTSSYEQYF | TRBJ2-7 | TRBV5-1
CSVGRGNYGYTF | TRBJ1-2 | TRBV29-1
CASSPAGGSNSPLHF | TRBJ1-6 | TRBV18
CASKFSGQNTGELFF | TRBJ2-2 | TRBV11-2
CASSTPRTFPYEQYF | TRBJ2-7 | TRBV19
CASSPWGASYEQYF | TRBJ2-7 | TRBV4-1
CASSTLTGGAGTEAFF | TRBJ1-1 | TRBV7-8
CASSPRRQGNQPQHF | TRBJ1-5 | TRBV27
CASSEDRGDYNEQFF | TRBJ2-1 | TRBV2
CASSLRLRGGETQYF | TRBJ2-5 | TRBV12-3/TRBV12-4